This T cell receptor (beta chain) comes out of a study of T-cell memory formation after mild COVID-19. Study outcomes and limitations: Clones that shrank (day 15 to 85) were balanced CD4/CD8, whereas later expanders leaned CD4+.

CDR1 and CDR2 from the germline V gene are MNHEY and SVGEGT. The CDR3 extends over 12 amino acids. V lost 7 bases, J lost 7 bases, and 12 bases lay in between. As regards this clonotype: The antigen is unknown.

TCRdb used MiXCR to reprocess the 5' RACE reads, holding one entry per CDR3 protein. The table records about 49,000 distinct CDR3 sequences, roughly a quarter of them present only once. The clonotype was recovered from a man aged 18 to 29 who had mild COVID-19 (a few samples of this study predate the infection). Cell type and time point are not known. The chain has TRBV6-2 or TRBV6-3 and TRBJ2-3; D is unclear. Sequencing was done on a sample of PBMCs or a T cell subset sorted from them (not recorded which). This chain's CDR3 is CASTGSHHTQYF. The CDR3 bases are TGTGCCAGCACCGGGTCTCACCATACGCAGTATTTT.